This entry lists 14 T cell receptor beta chains sequenced from one sample in a study of blood T cell repertoires in COVID-19. Generated by immunoSEQ multiplex PCR, the TCRdb table keeps only in-frame clones and is missing some. The sample shows about 190,000 clones, more than 60% of them seen only once. Source material: peripheral blood. All receptors derive from a woman in her forties or fifties with acute or convalescent COVID-19.

This clone came up a few times. This chain links TRBV2 with TRBJ2-2; tentative D call: TRBD2 (6 bases). Germline assignment: CDR1 SNHLY and CDR2 FYNNEI. V lost 1 base, J lost 7 bases, and 13 bases lay in between. This CDR3 comprises 15 residues. This CDR3 reads CASSEVTRAGGELFF. For the CDR3, the DNA is TGTGCCAGCAGTGAAGTGACTAGGGCGGGCGGGGAGCTGTTTTTT. The entire variable domain, with the rest obtained from reference TRBV2 and TRBJ2-2, is as follows: EPEVTQTPSHQVTQMGQEVILRCVPISNHLYFYWYRQILGQKVEFLVSFYNNEISEKSEIFDDQFSVERPDGSNFTLKIRSTKLEDSAMYFCASSEVTRAGGELFFGEGSRLTVL.

The chain has TRBV18 and TRBJ1-4, with TRBD1 identical over 9 bases. Germline CDR1 and CDR2: KGHSH and LQKENI. This CDR3 contains 15 residues. With 3 bases clipped from V and 8 bases from J, the junction kept 7 bases outside the gene matches. CDR3 sequence reads: CASSPRRTGEEKLFF. The CDR3 region has the DNA TGTGCCAGCTCACCTAGGAGGACAGGGGAAGAAAAACTGTTTTTT.

The chain carries TRBV28 and TRBJ2-1, with 12 bases matching TRBD2. This CDR3 has 16 amino acids. CDR1 MDHEN and CDR2 SYDVKM come from the germline V gene. Losses at the gene ends were 5 bases for V and 2 bases for J; bases not matched to a gene: 4. The CDR3 DNA follows: TGTGCCAGCAGTGGGGGACTAGCGGGTACCTACAATGAGCAGTTCTTC. The encoded protein is CASSGGLAGTYNEQFF. Full variable domain (outside the CDR3, taken from reference TRBV28 and TRBJ2-1): DVKVTQSSRYLVKRTGEKVFLECVQDMDHENMFWYRQDPGLGLRLIYFSYDVKMKEKGDIPEGYSVSREKKERFSLILESASTNQTSMYLCASSGGLAGTYNEQFFGPGTRLTVL.

The chain joins TRBV28 to TRBJ1-4; 9 bases line up with TRBD1. This CDR3 region has 14 residues. Germline V gene data show CDR1 as MDHEN and CDR2 as SYDVKM. The V segment lost 3 bases and the J segment 5 bases; nucleotides outside the gene matches: 1. The CDR3 DNA sequence: TGTGCCAGCAGTTTCGGGACAGGGAATGAAAAACTGTTTTTT. It translates to CASSFGTGNEKLFF.

This clone came up a few times. The rearrangement uses TRBV27 and TRBJ1-4; weak D call: TRBD1 (5 bases). From germline, CDR1 is MNHEY and CDR2 SMNVEV (reference sequence). V lost 4 bases, J lost 7 bases, and 16 bases lay in between. This CDR3 has 15 residues. CDR3 coding DNA: TGTGCCAGCAGTTCGGTAGAAGGGGCGCCTGAAAAACTGTTTTTT. Protein sequence: CASSSVEGAPEKLFF.

The table lists this clone with a few counts. The CDR3 spells CAIKGGDYYEQYF. The CDR3 bases are TGTGCCATCAAAGGCGGGGACTACTACGAGCAGTACTTC. V gene TRBV10-3 combines with J gene TRBJ2-7; 7 bases are shared with TRBD2. The CDR3 consists of 13 residues. V gave up 7 bases and J gave up 3 bases; unmatched junction bases: 6. The germline V gene encodes CDR1 ENHRY and CDR2 SYGVKD.

The V gene is TRBV30, the J gene TRBJ2-5; the D is unclear. CDR3 length: 12 amino acids. CDR1 GTSNPN and CDR2 SVGIG come from the germline V gene (reference sequence). CDR3 in amino acids: CAVRLDQETQYF. The CDR3 nucleotides are TGTGCAGTGAGGTTGGATCAAGAGACCCAGTACTTC.

This chain joins TRBV7-8 and TRBJ1-1; 9 bases line up with TRBD1. The CDR3 sequence is 19 residues long. In germline, CDR1 is SGHVS, CDR2 FQNEAQ. The J segment lost 4 bases and the V segment lost 5 bases, leaving 20 bases of the junction unmatched. In nucleotides, the CDR3 is TGTGCCAGCAGCCTGGCCACAGGGGGCCGGAGCCATACTTCCACTGAAGCTTTCTTT. Translating gives CASSLATGGRSHTSTEAFF. The full variable domain, in which reference TRBV7-8 and TRBJ1-1 provide the parts outside the CDR3, is GAGVSQSPRYKVAKRGQDVALRCDPISGHVSLFWYQQALGQGPEFLTYFQNEAQLDKSGLPSDRFFAERPEGSVSTLKIQRTQQEDSAVYLCASSLATGGRSHTSTEAFFGQGTRLTVV.

V and J are TRBV7-2 and TRBJ1-3; D is unclear. There are 17 residues in the CDR3. V lost 1 base to trimming and J lost 0 bases, with 13 bases between them. The germline gives CDR1 SGHTA, CDR2 FQGNSA. The CDR3 spells CASSLVEAASSGNTIYF. CDR3 nucleotides: TGTGCCAGCAGCTTAGTGGAGGCAGCAAGCTCTGGAAACACCATATATTTT.

The rearrangement uses TRBV3-1 (or the pseudogene TRBV3-2) and TRBJ2-7; 7 nucleotides agree with TRBD2. The trim removed 2 bases at V and 3 bases at J, leaving 10 bases unmatched. This CDR3 is 16 amino acids long. Germline lookup yields CDR1 LGHDT and CDR2 YNNKEL (reference sequence). The CDR3 region is CASSQSHSGPNYEQYF. CDR3 nucleotides: TGTGCCAGCAGCCAAAGTCATAGCGGGCCAAACTACGAGCAGTACTTC.

The gene calls are TRBV5-4 and TRBJ2-1; 11 bases align to TRBD2. The trim removed 8 bases at V and 3 bases at J, leaving 7 bases unmatched. The CDR3 is 15 residues long. Per germline, CDR1 SGHNT and CDR2 YYREEE (reference sequence). CDR3 nucleotide sequence: TGTGCCAGTAGCACCGGGACTAGCGGCTACAATGAGCAGTTCTTC. Residues: CASSTGTSGYNEQFF.

The chain couples TRBV27 to TRBJ2-7, with 11 bases fitting TRBD2. CDR3 length: 17 amino acids. In germline, CDR1 is MNHEY, CDR2 SMNVEV (reference sequence). V gave up 4 bases and J gave up 3 bases; unmatched junction bases: 11. The CDR3 reads CASSSRWGGTSGYEQYF. The CDR3 DNA is TGTGCCAGCAGTTCTCGGTGGGGCGGGACTAGCGGCTACGAGCAGTACTTC.

V gene TRBV14 combines with J gene TRBJ2-5, with D perhaps matching TRBD2 (6 bases). Per the germline V gene, CDR1 is SGHDN and CDR2 is FVKESK. The V end lost 4 bases, the J end lost 5 bases, and 14 bases lay between the germline ends. The CDR3 runs 14 residues. The CDR3: CASSPPGGDETQYF. CDR3 coding DNA: TGTGCCAGCAGCCCTCCCGGAGGGGATGAGACCCAGTACTTC.

This sequence joins TRBV19 and TRBJ2-3; 7 positions match TRBD2. This CDR3 is 16 amino acids long. Germline V gene lookup returns CDR1 LNHDA and CDR2 SQIVND (reference sequence). The V gene end was trimmed by 1 base and the J gene end by 1 base; junction bases not matched to a gene: 5. The CDR3 nucleotides are TGTGCCAGTAGTATAGCCACCAGCGGGGGCACAGATACGCAGTATTTT. It translates to CASSIATSGGTDTQYF.